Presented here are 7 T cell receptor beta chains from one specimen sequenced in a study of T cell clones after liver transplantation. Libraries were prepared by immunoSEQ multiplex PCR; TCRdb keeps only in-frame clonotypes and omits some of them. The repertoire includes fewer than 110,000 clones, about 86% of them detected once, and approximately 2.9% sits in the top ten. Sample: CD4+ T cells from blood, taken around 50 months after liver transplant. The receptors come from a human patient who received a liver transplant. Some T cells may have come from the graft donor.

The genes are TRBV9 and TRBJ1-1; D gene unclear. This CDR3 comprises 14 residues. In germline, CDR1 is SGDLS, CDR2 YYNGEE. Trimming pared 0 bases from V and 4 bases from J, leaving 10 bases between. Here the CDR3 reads CASSVEVTPTEAFF. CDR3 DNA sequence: TGTGCCAGCAGCGTAGAGGTCACCCCCACTGAAGCTTTCTTT.

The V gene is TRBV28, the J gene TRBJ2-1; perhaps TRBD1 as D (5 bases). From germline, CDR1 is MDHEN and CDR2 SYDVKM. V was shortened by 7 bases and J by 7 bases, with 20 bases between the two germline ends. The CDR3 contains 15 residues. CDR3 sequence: CASTEAEGVRNEQFF. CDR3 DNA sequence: TGTGCCAGCACTGAAGCCGAAGGGGTTAGAAATGAGCAGTTCTTC. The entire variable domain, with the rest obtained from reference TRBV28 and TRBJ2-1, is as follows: DVKVTQSSRYLVKRTGEKVFLECVQDMDHENMFWYRQDPGLGLRLIYFSYDVKMKEKGDIPEGYSVSREKKERFSLILESASTNQTSMYLCASTEAEGVRNEQFFGPGTRLTVL.

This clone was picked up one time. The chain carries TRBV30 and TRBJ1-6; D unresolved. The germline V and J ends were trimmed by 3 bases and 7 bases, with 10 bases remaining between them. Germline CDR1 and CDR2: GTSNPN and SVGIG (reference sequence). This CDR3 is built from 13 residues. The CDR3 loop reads CAWRPPGNSPLHF. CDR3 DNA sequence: TGTGCCTGGAGGCCCCCGGGGAATTCACCCCTCCACTTT. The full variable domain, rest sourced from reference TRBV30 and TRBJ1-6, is SQTIHQWPATLVQPVGSPLSLECTVEGTSNPNLYWYRQAAGRGLQLLFYSVGIGQISSEVPQNLSASRPQDRQFILSSKKLLLSDSGFYLCAWRPPGNSPLHFGNGTRLTVT.

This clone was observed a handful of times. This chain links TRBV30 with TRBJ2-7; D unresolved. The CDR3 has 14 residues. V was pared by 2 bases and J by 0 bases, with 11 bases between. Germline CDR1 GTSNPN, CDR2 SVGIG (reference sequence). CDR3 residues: CAWSPPSSSYEQYF. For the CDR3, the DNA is TGTGCCTGGAGTCCCCCCAGTAGCTCCTACGAGCAGTACTTC.

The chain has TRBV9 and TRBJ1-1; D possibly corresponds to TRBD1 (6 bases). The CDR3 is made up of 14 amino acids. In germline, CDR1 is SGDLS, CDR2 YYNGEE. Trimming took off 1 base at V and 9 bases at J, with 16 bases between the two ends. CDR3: CASSVRPGAPKAFF. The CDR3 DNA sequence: TGTGCCAGCAGCGTACGCCCGGGGGCGCCTAAAGCTTTCTTT.

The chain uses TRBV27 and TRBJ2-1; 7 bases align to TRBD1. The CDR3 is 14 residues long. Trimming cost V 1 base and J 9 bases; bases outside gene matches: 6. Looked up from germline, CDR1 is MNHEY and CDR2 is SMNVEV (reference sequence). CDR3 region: CASSLYQGDGEQFF. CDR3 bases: TGTGCCAGCAGTTTATATCAGGGGGATGGTGAGCAGTTCTTC.

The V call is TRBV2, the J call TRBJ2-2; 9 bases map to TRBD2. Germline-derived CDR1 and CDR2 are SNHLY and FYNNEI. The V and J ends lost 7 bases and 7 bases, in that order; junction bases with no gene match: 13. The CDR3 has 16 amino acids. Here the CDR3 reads CASKKGSGGSNGELFF. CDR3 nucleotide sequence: TGTGCCAGCAAGAAAGGGAGCGGGGGGTCGAACGGGGAGCTGTTTTTT.